Below are 9 T cell receptor beta chains sequenced from a single sample in a study of beta chain features in type 1 diabetes. Of the isolated RNA, all was reverse transcribed, and so the sequenced material was expressed TCRB transcripts. Profiling relied on immunoSEQ multiplex PCR, and the TCRdb table lists in-frame clones only, not all of them. The sample lists under 400,000 clones, about 20% occurring once. The sample was naive CD4+ T cells from blood. The receptors were sampled from a woman under 30 in good health.

V and J are TRBV1 and TRBJ1-5; the D segment call TRBD1 is taken from the table without a DNA check. TRBV1 is a recognized pseudogene. The CDR3 is 15 amino acids. The CDR3 DNA reads as TGCACCAGCAGCCGAGGACAAGGTAGCAATCAGCCCCAGCATTTT. Protein sequence: CTSSRGQGSNQPQHF.

The V and J genes are TRBV7-3 and TRBJ2-1; D might be TRBD1 (6 bases). The CDR3 is made up of 14 amino acids. Germline V CDR1 and CDR2: SGHTA, FQGTGA. The V end was cut by 5 bases, the J end by 9 bases, with 17 bases between. The CDR3 spells CASSLDRSPSEQFF. CDR3 DNA: TGTGCCAGCAGCCTGGACAGAAGTCCAAGTGAGCAGTTCTTC.

Regarding this clone: The same CDR3 arises from other DNA sequences in this sample as well. J is TRBJ1-1 and V is TRBV5-1; maybe TRBD1 (6 bases). V lost 2 bases to trimming and J lost 5 bases, with 10 bases between them. This CDR3 is 13 amino acids long. Germline lookup yields CDR1 SGHRS and CDR2 YFSETQ. CDR3 DNA sequence: TGCGCCAGCAGCTTCCAGGGGAATACTGAAGCTTTCTTT. Amino acids: CASSFQGNTEAFF.

This clone was counted only a few times. J is TRBJ2-3 and V is TRBV7-3, with 7 bases identical to TRBD2. Germline trimming cut 3 bases from V and 4 bases from J; bases unmatched to any gene: 7. Germline V lookup: CDR1 SGHTA, CDR2 FQGTGA. This CDR3 is built from 15 residues. The CDR3 is CASSFGAAGADTQYF. DNA for the CDR3: TGTGCCAGCAGCTTCGGGGCGGCGGGGGCAGATACGCAGTATTTT. Supplemented by reference TRBV7-3 and TRBJ2-3, the full variable domain reads GAGVSQTPSNKVTEKGKYVELRCDPISGHTALYWYRQSLGQGPEFLIYFQGTGAADDSGLPNDRFFAVRPEGSVSTLKIQRTERGDSAVYLCASSFGAAGADTQYFGPGTRLTVL.

This clone appeared a few times. The chain links TRBV9 to TRBJ1-2, with 8 positions matching TRBD1. V was pared by 3 bases and J by 6 bases, with 13 bases of the junction left unmatched. Germline loops: CDR1 SGDLS, CDR2 YYNGEE. The CDR3 loop spans 16 amino acids. The CDR3 here is CASSAFQGADLHGYTF. CDR3 nucleotides: TGTGCCAGCAGCGCGTTCCAGGGGGCCGATTTACATGGCTACACCTTC.

This clone appeared a few times. The chain is built from TRBV30 and TRBJ2-5; 7 bases agree with TRBD2. The CDR3 sequence is 13 residues long. With 2 bases clipped from V and 4 bases from J, the junction kept 4 bases outside the gene matches. CDR1 is GTSNPN, CDR2 SVGIG, per germline (reference sequence). The CDR3 nucleotides are TGTGCCTGGAGTTGGGGACTAATAGAGACCCAGTACTTC. Translated, it gives CAWSWGLIETQYF.

This clone appeared a few times. The DNA of the CDR3 is TGCGCCAGCAGCCGGGGACAGGGCCCAAAGAACACTGAAGCTTTCTTT. This sequence encodes CASSRGQGPKNTEAFF. The rearrangement joins TRBV4-1 to TRBJ1-1; 9 bases match TRBD1. CDR3 size: 16 residues. Per the germline V gene, CDR1 is MGHRA and CDR2 is YSYEKL. V lost 4 bases to trimming and J lost 1 base; unmatched junction nucleotides: 7.

The rearrangement links TRBV7-8 to TRBJ1-5; tentative D call: TRBD1 (6 bases). The germline V gene has CDR1 SGHVS and CDR2 FQNEAQ. V shed 5 bases and J shed 10 bases, with 15 bases lying between them. The CDR3 loop spans 13 amino acids. CDR3 in amino acids: CASSEDRAQPQHF. CDR3 DNA sequence: TGTGCCAGCAGCGAGGACAGAGCACAACCCCAGCATTTT.

The V gene is TRBV30, the J gene TRBJ2-5; 7 nucleotides match TRBD2. The CDR3 contains 13 residues. Germline trimming cut 1 base from V and 4 bases from J; bases unmatched to any gene: 3. The germline V gene has CDR1 GTSNPN and CDR2 SVGIG (reference sequence). In DNA form, the CDR3 reads TGTGCCTGGAGTGCGGGGAGGGGAGAGACCCAGTACTTC. Amino acid sequence: CAWSAGRGETQYF.